This TCR beta chain was found in a study of blood T cell repertoires in COVID-19. Background on the study: From T cells, B-cell-depleted T cells, or PBMCs came the material, which was cDNA or gDNA.

The length of the CDR3 is 18 residues. Germline loops: CDR1 SEHNR, CDR2 FQNEAQ (reference sequence). J was trimmed by 0 bases and V by 1 base; bases with no gene match: 9. In the original analysis: Reference gene primers were amplified, and this amplification served to estimate nucleated cell counts. Sequenced by immunoSEQ multiplex PCR; TCRdb stores in-frame clones only, minus some. That table is the source of V, J and clone size, and D and trimming were worked out from the DNA. The data contain about 170,000 clones, 83% of them singletons. The receptor was derived from a woman older than 75 with acute or convalescent COVID-19. Material for sequencing was peripheral blood. The J gene is TRBJ2-1, the V gene TRBV7-9; 7 nucleotides align to TRBD2. The CDR3: CASSLVAASGSSYNEQFF. Here the CDR3 DNA reads TGTGCCAGCAGCTTAGTAGCGGCTAGCGGAAGCTCCTACAATGAGCAGTTCTTC. The whole variable domain, remainder taken from reference TRBV7-9 and TRBJ2-1, is DTGVSQNPRHKITKRGQNVTFRCDPISEHNRLYWYRQTLGQGPEFLTYFQNEAQLEKSRLLSDRFSAERPKGSFSTLEIQRTEQGDSAMYLCASSLVAASGSSYNEQFFGPGTRLTVL.